This is a list of T cell receptor beta chains from one sample in a study of shared clonotypes between healthy human individuals. The data were produced by immunoSEQ multiplex PCR, yet TCRdb's version contains in-frame clones alone and is incomplete. Of 2 million to 3 million clones listed, just over 90% were seen once; the top ten hold around 0.14%. Sequencing used naive CD4+ T cells sorted from blood. The receptors originated from a man aged 18 to 29 in good health. The CDR3 runs from the conserved cysteine through the conserved F or W. The D gene is left open where the match is weak. Clone sizes are given selectively: once, few, many, or a class where the clone is expanded.

TRBV5-5	TRBJ2-7	NA	once	TGTGCCAGCACCCGCGGAACAGCTCATGGGGACGAGCAGTACTTC	CASTRGTAHGDEQYF
TRBV4-1	TRBJ2-2	NA	NA	TGCGCCAGCAGCCTCTCGTCACCAAACACCGGGGAGCTGTTTTTT	CASSLSSPNTGELFF
TRBV5-4	TRBJ2-5	NA	NA	TGTGCCAGCAGCCGCGGACAGTCCCAAGAGACCCAGTACTTC	CASSRGQSQETQYF
TRBV7-2	TRBJ2-5	TRBD2	NA	TGTGCCAGCAGCTTAAGGGCTAGCGGGAGGGGTTACGAGACCCAGTACTTC	CASSLRASGRGYETQYF
TRBV19	TRBJ1-6	TRBD1	NA	TGTGCCAGTTCGGGACAGGATAATTCACCCCTCCACTTT	CASSGQDNSPLHF
TRBV9	TRBJ2-5	NA	NA	TGTGCCAGCAGCGTCCGGGCCTTACAAGAGACCCAGTACTTC	CASSVRALQETQYF
TRBV5-5	TRBJ2-7	NA	NA	TGTGCCAGCAGCGGAGGGACAGTCTACGAGCAGTACTTC	CASSGGTVYEQYF
TRBV27	TRBJ1-6	TRBD1	NA	TGTGCCAGCAGTTTTTGGGACAGGGGTTCACCCCTCCACTTT	CASSFWDRGSPLHF
TRBV2	TRBJ1-6	TRBD1	NA	TGTGCCAGCAGTGAGTCGGCAGGGGGGTTTAGGGATAATTCACCCCTCCACTTT	CASSESAGGFRDNSPLHF
TRBV25-1	TRBJ1-3	TRBD1	once	TGTGCCAGCAGTGGGACAGGGTTCGGAAACACCATATATTTT	CASSGTGFGNTIYF
TRBV18	TRBJ2-1	NA	NA	TGTGCCAGCTCGTCAGGGTTCAATGAGCAGTTCTTC	CASSSGFNEQFF
TRBV28	TRBJ1-2	NA	NA	TGTGCCAGCAGTTTTGCCACAGGCTATGGCTACACCTTC	CASSFATGYGYTF
TRBV20-1	TRBJ1-1	NA	NA	TGCAGTGCTAGACCGAACACTGAAGCTTTCTTT	CSARPNTEAFF
TRBV6-6	TRBJ1-6	NA	NA	TGTGCCAGCAGAGGACAGTTCCTTTTGAATTCACCCCTCCACTTT	CASRGQFLLNSPLHF
TRBV7-8	TRBJ1-1	TRBD1	NA	TGTGCCAGCAGCGAGGGGGCGCGGACTGAAGCTTTCTTT	CASSEGARTEAFF
TRBV6-1	TRBJ1-4	NA	NA	TGTGCCAGCATAAGGGCAACTAATGAAAAACTGTTTTTT	CASIRATNEKLFF
TRBV30	TRBJ1-5	NA	NA	TGTGCCTGGAGTTCCATCCCGGCGGCTTATAGCAATCAGCCCCAGCATTTT	CAWSSIPAAYSNQPQHF
TRBV5-1	TRBJ1-4	NA	NA	TGCGCCAGCAGCTTGAACCCCCTGGCTGAAAAACTGTTTTTT	CASSLNPLAEKLFF
TRBV18	TRBJ2-2	TRBD1	NA	TGTGCCAGCTCACAGCGGGACAGGGTTTCGGAAGGCACCGGGGAGCTGTTTTTT	CASSQRDRVSEGTGELFF
TRBV7-7	TRBJ2-7	TRBD2	NA	TGTGCTAGCAGCGGACTAGCGGGAATACACGAGCAGTACTTC	CASSGLAGIHEQYF
TRBV2	TRBJ2-5	NA	NA	TGTGCCAGCAGTGAATCCTCCGGGGGCACCCAAGAGACCCAGTACTTC	CASSESSGGTQETQYF
TRBV19	TRBJ2-1	TRBD2	NA	TGTGCCAGTAGTATGGGGGCCCCGACTAGCGGGAGAGTATACAATGAGCAGTTCTTC	CASSMGAPTSGRVYNEQFF